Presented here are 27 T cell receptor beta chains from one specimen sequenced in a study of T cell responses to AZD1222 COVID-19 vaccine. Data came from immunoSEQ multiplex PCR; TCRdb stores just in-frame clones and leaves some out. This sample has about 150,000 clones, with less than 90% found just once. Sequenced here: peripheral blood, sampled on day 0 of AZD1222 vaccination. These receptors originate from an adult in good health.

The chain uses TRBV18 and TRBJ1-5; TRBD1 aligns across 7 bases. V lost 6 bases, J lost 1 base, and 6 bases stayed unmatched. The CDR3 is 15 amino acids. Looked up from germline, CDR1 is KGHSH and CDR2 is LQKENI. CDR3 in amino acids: CASSQGEGSNQPQHF. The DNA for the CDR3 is TGTGCCAGCTCCCAGGGGGAGGGAAGCAATCAGCCCCAGCATTTT.

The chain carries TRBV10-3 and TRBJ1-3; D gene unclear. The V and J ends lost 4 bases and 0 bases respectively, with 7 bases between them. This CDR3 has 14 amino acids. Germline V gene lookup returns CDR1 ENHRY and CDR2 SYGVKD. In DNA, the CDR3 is TGTGCCATCAGTGCCCTTCTCTCTGGAAACACCATATATTTT. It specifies CAISALLSGNTIYF.

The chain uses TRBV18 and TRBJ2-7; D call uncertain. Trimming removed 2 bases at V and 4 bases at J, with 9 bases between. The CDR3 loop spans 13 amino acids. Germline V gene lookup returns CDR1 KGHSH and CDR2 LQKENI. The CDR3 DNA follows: TGTGCCAGCTCACCAGGGGTTTTGTACGAGCAGTACTTC. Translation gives CASSPGVLYEQYF.

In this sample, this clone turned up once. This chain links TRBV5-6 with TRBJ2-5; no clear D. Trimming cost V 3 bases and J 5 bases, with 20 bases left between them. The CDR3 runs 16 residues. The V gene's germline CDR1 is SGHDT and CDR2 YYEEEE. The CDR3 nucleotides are TGTGCCAGCAGCTCCCTAGGTTCCGGGCGAGGCGAGACCCAGTACTTC. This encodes CASSSLGSGRGETQYF.

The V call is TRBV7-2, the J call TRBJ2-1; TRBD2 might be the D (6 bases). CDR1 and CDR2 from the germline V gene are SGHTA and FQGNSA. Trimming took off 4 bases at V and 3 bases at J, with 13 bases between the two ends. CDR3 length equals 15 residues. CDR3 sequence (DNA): TGTGCCAGCAGCTCCGTATGGGGGGTCTACAATGAGCAGTTCTTC. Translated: CASSSVWGVYNEQFF.

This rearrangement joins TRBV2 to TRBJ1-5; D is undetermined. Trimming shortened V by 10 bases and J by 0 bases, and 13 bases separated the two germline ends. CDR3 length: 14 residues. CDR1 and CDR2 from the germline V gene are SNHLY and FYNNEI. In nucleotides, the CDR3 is TGTGCCACCCGGGAGTCCCTTAGCAATCAGCCCCAGCATTTT. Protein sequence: CATRESLSNQPQHF. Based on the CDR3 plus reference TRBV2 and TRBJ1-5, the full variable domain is EPEVTQTPSHQVTQMGQEVILRCVPISNHLYFYWYRQILGQKVEFLVSFYNNEISEKSEIFDDQFSVERPDGSNFTLKIRSTKLEDSAMYFCATRESLSNQPQHFGDGTRLSIL.

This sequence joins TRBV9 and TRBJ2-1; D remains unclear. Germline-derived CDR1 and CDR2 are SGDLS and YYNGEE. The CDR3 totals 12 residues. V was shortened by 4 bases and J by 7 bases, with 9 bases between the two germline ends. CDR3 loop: CASSSSWNEQFF. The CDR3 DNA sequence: TGTGCCAGCAGCTCCAGTTGGAATGAGCAGTTCTTC.

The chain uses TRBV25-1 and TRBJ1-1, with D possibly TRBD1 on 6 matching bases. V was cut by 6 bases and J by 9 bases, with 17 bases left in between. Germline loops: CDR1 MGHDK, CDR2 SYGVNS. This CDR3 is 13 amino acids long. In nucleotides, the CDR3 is TGTGCCAGCAGGACCACAGGGATCGGGCAAGCTTTCTTT. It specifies CASRTTGIGQAFF.

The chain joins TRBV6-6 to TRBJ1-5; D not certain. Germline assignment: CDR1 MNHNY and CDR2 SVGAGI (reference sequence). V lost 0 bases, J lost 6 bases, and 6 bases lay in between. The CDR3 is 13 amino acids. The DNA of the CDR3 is TGTGCCAGCAGTTACTCCCGACCTCAGCCCCAGCATTTT. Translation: CASSYSRPQPQHF.

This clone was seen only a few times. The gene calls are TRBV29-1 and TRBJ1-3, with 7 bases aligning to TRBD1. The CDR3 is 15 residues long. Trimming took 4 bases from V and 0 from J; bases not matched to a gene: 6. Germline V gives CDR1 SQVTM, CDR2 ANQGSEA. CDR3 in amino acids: CSVAETGRSGNTIYF. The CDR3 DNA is TGCAGCGTTGCAGAGACAGGGCGCTCTGGAAACACCATATATTTT.

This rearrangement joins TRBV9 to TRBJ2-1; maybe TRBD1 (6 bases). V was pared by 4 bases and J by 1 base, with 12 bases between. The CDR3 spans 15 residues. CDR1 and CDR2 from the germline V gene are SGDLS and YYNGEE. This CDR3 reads CASSPQGLSYNEQFF. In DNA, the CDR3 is TGTGCCAGCAGCCCTCAGGGGCTATCCTACAATGAGCAGTTCTTC.

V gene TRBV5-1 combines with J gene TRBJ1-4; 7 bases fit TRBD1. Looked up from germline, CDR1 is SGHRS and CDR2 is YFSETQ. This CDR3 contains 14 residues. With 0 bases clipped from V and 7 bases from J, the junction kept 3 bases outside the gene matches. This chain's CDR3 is CASSLGQGVEKLFF. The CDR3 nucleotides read TGCGCCAGCAGCTTGGGACAGGGAGTTGAAAAACTGTTTTTT.

The CDR3 reads CASSSSSGGTPGHEQYF. CDR3 nucleotide sequence: TGTGCCAGCAGTTCATCTAGCGGGGGGACGCCGGGCCACGAGCAGTACTTC. This sequence joins TRBV28 and TRBJ2-7; TRBD2 matches 11 bases. J was trimmed by 5 bases and V by 4 bases; bases with no gene match: 13. CDR1 MDHEN and CDR2 SYDVKM come from the germline V gene. The length of the CDR3 is 17 residues.

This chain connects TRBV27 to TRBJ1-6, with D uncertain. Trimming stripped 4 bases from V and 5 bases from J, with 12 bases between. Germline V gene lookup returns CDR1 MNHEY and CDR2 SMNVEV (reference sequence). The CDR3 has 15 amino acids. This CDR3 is CASSSRKGDNSPLHF. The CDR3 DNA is TGTGCCAGCAGTTCCCGGAAGGGAGATAATTCACCCCTCCACTTT.

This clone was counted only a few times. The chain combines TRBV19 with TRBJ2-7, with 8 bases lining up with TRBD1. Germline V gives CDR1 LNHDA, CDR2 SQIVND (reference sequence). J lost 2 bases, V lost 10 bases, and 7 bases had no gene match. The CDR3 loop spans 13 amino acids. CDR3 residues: CAITQGVPYEQYF. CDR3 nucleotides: TGTGCCATTACACAGGGGGTGCCCTACGAGCAGTACTTC.

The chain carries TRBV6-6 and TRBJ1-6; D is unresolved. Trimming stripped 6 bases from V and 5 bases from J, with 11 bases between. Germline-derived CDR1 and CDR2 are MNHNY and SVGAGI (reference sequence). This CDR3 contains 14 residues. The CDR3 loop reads CASRERADNSPLHF. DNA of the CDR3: TGTGCCAGCAGGGAAAGGGCCGATAATTCACCCCTCCACTTT.

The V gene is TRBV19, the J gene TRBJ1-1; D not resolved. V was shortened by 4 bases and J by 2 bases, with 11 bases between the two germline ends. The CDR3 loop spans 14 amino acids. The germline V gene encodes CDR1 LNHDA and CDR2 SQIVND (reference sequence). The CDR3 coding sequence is TGTGCCAGTAGTAATTGGGGTCCAAACACTGAAGCTTTCTTT. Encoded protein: CASSNWGPNTEAFF.

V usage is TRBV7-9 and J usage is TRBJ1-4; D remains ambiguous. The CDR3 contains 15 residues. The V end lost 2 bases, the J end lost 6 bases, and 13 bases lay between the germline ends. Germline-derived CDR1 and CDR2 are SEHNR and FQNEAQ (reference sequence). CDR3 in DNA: TGTGCCAGCAGCTTATCCCCGGGCCTAGATGAAAAACTGTTTTTT. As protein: CASSLSPGLDEKLFF.

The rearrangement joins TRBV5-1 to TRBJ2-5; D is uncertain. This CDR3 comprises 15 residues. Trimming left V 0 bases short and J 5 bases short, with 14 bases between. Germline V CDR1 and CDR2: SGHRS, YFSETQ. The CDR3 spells CASSLELPLGETQYF. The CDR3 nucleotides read TGCGCCAGCAGCTTGGAATTGCCCCTAGGGGAGACCCAGTACTTC.

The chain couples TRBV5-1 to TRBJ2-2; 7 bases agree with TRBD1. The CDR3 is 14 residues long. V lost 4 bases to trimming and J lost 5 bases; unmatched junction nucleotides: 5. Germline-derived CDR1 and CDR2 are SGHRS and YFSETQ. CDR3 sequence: CASSPGTVTGELFF. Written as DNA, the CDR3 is TGCGCCAGCAGCCCTGGGACAGTTACCGGGGAGCTGTTTTTT.

In nucleotides, the CDR3 is TGCGCCAGCAGCCAAGACATGGGGCTAGCGGGGGGGTTCGCGAACACCGGGGAGCTGTTTTTT. Encoded protein: CASSQDMGLAGGFANTGELFF. The rearrangement uses TRBV4-1 and TRBJ2-2; 12 bases are shared with TRBD2. The trim removed 0 bases at V and 0 bases at J, leaving 11 bases unmatched. Germline-derived CDR1 and CDR2 are MGHRA and YSYEKL. The CDR3 totals 21 residues.

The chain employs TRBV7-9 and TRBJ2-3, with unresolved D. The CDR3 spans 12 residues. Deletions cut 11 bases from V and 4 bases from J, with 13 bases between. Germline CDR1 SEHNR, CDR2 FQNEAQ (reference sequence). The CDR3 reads CASATGADTQYF. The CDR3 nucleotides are TGTGCCTCAGCGACTGGGGCAGATACGCAGTATTTT.

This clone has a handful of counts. The chain's CDR3 is CASSEAQQVPYGYTF. The CDR3 DNA follows: TGTGCCAGCAGTGAAGCTCAACAGGTTCCCTATGGCTACACCTTC. The V call is TRBV2, the J call TRBJ1-2; possible D gene TRBD1, 5 bases. From germline, CDR1 is SNHLY and CDR2 FYNNEI. The CDR3 is 15 residues long. Trimming left V 0 bases short and J 4 bases short, with 12 bases between.

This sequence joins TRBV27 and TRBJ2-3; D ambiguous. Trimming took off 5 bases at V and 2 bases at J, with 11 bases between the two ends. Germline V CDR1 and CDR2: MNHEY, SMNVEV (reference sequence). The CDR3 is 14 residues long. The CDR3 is CASSPFRPTDTQYF. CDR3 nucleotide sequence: TGTGCCAGCAGTCCGTTTAGACCCACAGATACGCAGTATTTT.

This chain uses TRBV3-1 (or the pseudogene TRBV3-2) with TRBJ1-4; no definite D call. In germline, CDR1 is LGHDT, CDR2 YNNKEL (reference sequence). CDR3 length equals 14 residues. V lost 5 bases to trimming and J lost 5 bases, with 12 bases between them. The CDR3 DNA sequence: TGTGCCAGCAGCTACAGATCGGGGAATGAAAAACTGTTTTTT. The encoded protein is CASSYRSGNEKLFF.

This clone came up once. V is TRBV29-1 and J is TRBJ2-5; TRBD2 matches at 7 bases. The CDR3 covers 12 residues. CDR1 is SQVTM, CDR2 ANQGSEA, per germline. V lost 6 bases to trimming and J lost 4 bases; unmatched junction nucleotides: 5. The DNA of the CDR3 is TGCAGCGTCTTAAGCGGGACAGAGACCCAGTACTTC. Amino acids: CSVLSGTETQYF.

The CDR3: CASSFQADQPQHF. CDR3 nucleotide sequence: TGTGCCAGCAGTTTTCAGGCAGATCAGCCCCAGCATTTT. V usage is TRBV28 and J usage is TRBJ1-5; D is undetermined. The ends were cut back, 3 bases at V and 5 bases at J, with 8 bases in the middle. Germline CDR1 MDHEN, CDR2 SYDVKM. The CDR3 extends over 13 amino acids.